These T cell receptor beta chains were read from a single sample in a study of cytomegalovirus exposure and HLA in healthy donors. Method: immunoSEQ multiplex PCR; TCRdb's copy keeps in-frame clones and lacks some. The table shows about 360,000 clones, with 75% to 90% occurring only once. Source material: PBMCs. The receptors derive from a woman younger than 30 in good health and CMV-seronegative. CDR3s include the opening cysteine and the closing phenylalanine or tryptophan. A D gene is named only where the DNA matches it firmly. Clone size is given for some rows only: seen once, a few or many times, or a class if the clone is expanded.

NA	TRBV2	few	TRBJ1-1	TGTGCCAGCAGTCCATTCACCGGTATGAACACTGAAGCTTTCTTT	CASSPFTGMNTEAFF
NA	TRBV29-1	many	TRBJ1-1	TGCAGCGCCCTGCGTGGCGGGAGAAGCATGAACACTGAAGCTTTCTTT	CSALRGGRSMNTEAFF
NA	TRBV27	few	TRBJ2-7	TGTGCCAGCAGTTTATCGAATCGGGTCTACGAGCAGTACTTC	CASSLSNRVYEQYF
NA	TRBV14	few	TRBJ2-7	TGTGCCAGCAGCCCCCTCGGGGAGACCTACGAGCAGTACTTC	CASSPLGETYEQYF
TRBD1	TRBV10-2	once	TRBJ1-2	TGCGCCAGCAGTGAGTCGCCAGGGGGTTCCGGCTACACCTTC	CASSESPGGSGYTF
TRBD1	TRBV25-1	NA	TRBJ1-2	TGTGCCAGCAGTGAGCTAGGGGGCCGAAGCTATGGCTACACCTTC	CASSELGGRSYGYTF
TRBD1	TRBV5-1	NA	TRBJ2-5	TGCGCCAGCAGCCGGGACAGGGGGGGAGAGACCCAGTACTTC	CASSRDRGGETQYF
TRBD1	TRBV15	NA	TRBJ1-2	TGTGCCACCAGCAGAGAATTAGGACAGGGTGACTATGGCTACACCTTC	CATSRELGQGDYGYTF
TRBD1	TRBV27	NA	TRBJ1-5	TGTGCCAGCAGTTCAAATCTTCCTTCCGGGACAGGGGTAGACCAGCCCCAGCATTTT	CASSSNLPSGTGVDQPQHF
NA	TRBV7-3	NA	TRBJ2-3	TGTGCCAGCAGCTTAGTGGGACTTAGCACAGATACGCAGTATTTT	CASSLVGLSTDTQYF
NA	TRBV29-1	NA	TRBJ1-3	TGCAGCGTCCAACAGGGTGGAAGCAGAAACACCATATATTTT	CSVQQGGSRNTIYF
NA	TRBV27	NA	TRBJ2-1	TGTGCCAGCAGTTTTGTTGGGCCGAAATACAATGAGCAGTTCTTC	CASSFVGPKYNEQFF
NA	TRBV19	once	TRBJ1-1	TGTGCCAGTACAAGGGAGGGGTCGGGGACTGAAGCTTTCTTT	CASTREGSGTEAFF
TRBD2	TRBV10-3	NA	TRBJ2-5	TGTGCCACCACCGGGACTAGTCTCGAGACCCAGTACTTC	CATTGTSLETQYF
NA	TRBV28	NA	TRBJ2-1	TGTGCCAGCAGTCCCAAGAGCCTCTTCTCCTACAATGAGCAGTTCTTC	CASSPKSLFSYNEQFF
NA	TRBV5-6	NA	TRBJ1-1	TGTGCCAGCAGCTTGGCCCGGACTGAAGCTTTCTTT	CASSLARTEAFF
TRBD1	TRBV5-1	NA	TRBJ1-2	TGCGCCAGCAGCTTGGCAGCTGGGCAGGGGGAGAGCTATGGCTACACCTTC	CASSLAAGQGESYGYTF
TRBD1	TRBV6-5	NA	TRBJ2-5	TGTGCCAGCAGCCCCCGGACAGGGGGCTTAGAGACCCAGTACTTC	CASSPRTGGLETQYF
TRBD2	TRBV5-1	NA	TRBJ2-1	TGCGCCAGCCATATGGGGATCGGACTAGCGGGAGCCTACAATGAGCAGTTCTTC	CASHMGIGLAGAYNEQFF
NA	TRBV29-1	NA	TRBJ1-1	TGCAGCGTTGGCAGGGGATACACTGAAGCTTTCTTT	CSVGRGYTEAFF
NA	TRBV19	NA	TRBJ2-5	TGTGCCAGTAGTAAGGACTGGATAGAGACCCAGTACTTC	CASSKDWIETQYF
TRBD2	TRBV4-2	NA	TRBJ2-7	TGTGCCAGCAGCCAAGATTTTAGCGGGGGACACTACGAGCAGTACTTC	CASSQDFSGGHYEQYF
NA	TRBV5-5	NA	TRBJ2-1	TGTGCCAGCAGCCAGGTCGGGGGTGAGCAGTTCTTC	CASSQVGGEQFF
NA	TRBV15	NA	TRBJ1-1	TGTGCCACCAGCAGAGATCAAGAAGCTTTCTTT	CATSRDQEAFF